This T cell receptor beta chain was identified during a study of T cells after posttransplantation cyclophosphamide. Overall study results and limits: Skin or GI-infiltrating T cells shared few TRB sequences with blood.

With regard to this clone: Its antigen remains unknown.

Assay: immunoSEQ multiplex PCR; the TCRdb copy retains only in-frame clones and omits some. The sample holds 12,000 to 15,000 clones, 76% seen once. Germline V gives CDR1 SGDLS, CDR2 YYNGEE. V lost 4 bases and J 0 bases, leaving 14 bases between the germline ends. The CDR3 is 15 residues long. The V call is TRBV9, the J call TRBJ2-7; possible D gene TRBD2, 5 bases. The sequenced sample consisted of memory CD4+ T cells sorted from PBMCs. The clonotype comes from a man aged 50-59 years. CDR3 in DNA: TGTGCCAGCAGCCCCCACCGGGGAGCCTCCTACGAGCAGTACTTC. Translation: CASSPHRGASYEQYF.